The 19 T cell receptor beta chains below were found in one sample sequenced in a study of T cells after yellow fever vaccination. TCRdb reprocessed the 5' RACE reads via MiXCR and lists one record per CDR3 protein. The sample includes 400,000 or so distinct CDR3 sequences, about 9.9% of them seen just once. The material was PBMCs, obtained on the day of the first yellow fever vaccination. These receptors all come from a man in his late teens or twenties who received the YFV17D yellow fever vaccine.

On this clonotype itself: A much larger clonotype is one base distant, so this may be a read error. The chain joins TRBV7-9 to TRBJ2-2, with unresolved D. The germline gives CDR1 SEHNR, CDR2 FQNEAQ (reference sequence). Trimming pared 2 bases from V and 1 base from J, leaving 5 bases between. The length of the CDR3 is 14 residues. In DNA form, the CDR3 reads TGTGCCAGCAGCTTAAACAGGAACACCGGGGAGCTGTTTTTT. Encoded protein: CASSLNRNTGELFF.

The sample holds a few counts of this clonotype. The chain has TRBV12-3 or TRBV12-4 and TRBJ2-2, with D perhaps TRBD2 (5 bases). This CDR3 has 14 residues. V shed 3 bases and J shed 2 bases, with 7 bases lying between them. CDR3 nucleotide sequence: TGTGCCAGCAGTTTTGACTACAACACCGGGGAGCTGTTTTTT. Its protein product is CASSFDYNTGELFF.

This clonotype was counted many times. V usage is TRBV9 and J usage is TRBJ2-3, with D possibly being TRBD1 (6 bases). From germline, CDR1 is SGDLS and CDR2 YYNGEE. The CDR3 length is 15 residues. The ends were cut back, 4 bases at V and 2 bases at J, with 14 bases in the middle. Here the CDR3 DNA reads TGTGCCAGCAGCCCTCGACAGGATATCACAGATACGCAGTATTTT. Residues: CASSPRQDITDTQYF.

The chain links TRBV28 to TRBJ1-3, with a possible D match to TRBD1 (6 bases). Trimming stripped 2 bases from V and 2 bases from J, with 10 bases between. The CDR3 is 15 residues long. The germline V gene encodes CDR1 MDHEN and CDR2 SYDVKM. The CDR3 reads CASSLLRGPGNTIYF. As DNA, the CDR3 is TGTGCCAGCAGTTTACTCCGGGGGCCTGGAAACACCATATATTTT.

In its sample, this clonotype was seen many times. The V and J genes are TRBV11-2 and TRBJ2-7; no clear D gene. This CDR3 has 11 amino acids. The germline V and J ends were trimmed by 1 base and 6 bases, with 4 bases remaining between them. The V gene's germline CDR1 is SGHAT and CDR2 FQNNGV. CDR3 sequence (DNA): TGTGCCAGCAGCTTAGTGGGCGAGCAGTACTTC. As protein: CASSLVGEQYF. The full variable domain, with the rest looked up from reference TRBV11-2 and TRBJ2-7, is EAGVAQSPRYKIIEKRQSVAFWCNPISGHATLYWYQQILGQGPKLLIQFQNNGVVDDSQLPKDRFSAERLKGVDSTLKIQPAKLEDSAVYLCASSLVGEQYFGPGTRLTVT.

The V gene is TRBV4-3, the J gene TRBJ2-1; weak D call: TRBD2 (5 bases). Germline lookup yields CDR1 LGHNA and CDR2 YSLEER. The CDR3 spans 15 residues. The germline V and J ends were trimmed by 4 bases and 4 bases, with 14 bases remaining between them. The CDR3 protein is CASSPYNGDYNEQFF. The CDR3 coding sequence is TGCGCCAGCAGCCCATATAACGGGGATTACAATGAGCAGTTCTTC.

The chain carries TRBV7-2 and TRBJ2-1, with no clear D. Per the germline V gene, CDR1 is SGHTA and CDR2 is FQGNSA. This CDR3 region has 14 residues. Between the trimmed V and J ends, which lost 2 bases and 5 bases, there was a span of 10 bases. CDR3 in DNA: TGTGCCAGCAGCTTAAATCCTGGAAACAATGAGCAGTTCTTC. Amino acid sequence: CASSLNPGNNEQFF. Full variable domain (rest looked up from reference TRBV7-2 and TRBJ2-1): GAGVSQSPSNKVTEKGKDVELRCDPISGHTALYWYRQSLGQGLEFLIYFQGNSAPDKSGLPSDRFSAERTGGSVSTLTIQRTQQEDSAVYLCASSLNPGNNEQFFGPGTRLTVL.

In this sample, this clonotype turned up many times. This rearrangement joins TRBV6-1 to TRBJ2-5, with a possible D match to TRBD1 (5 bases). Germline V gives CDR1 MNHNS, CDR2 SASEGT. This CDR3 is 13 amino acids long. The V end lost 5 bases, the J end lost 5 bases, and 12 bases lay between the germline ends. The CDR3: CASSPMGLETQYF. The CDR3, as DNA: TGTGCCAGCAGTCCCATGGGGCTTGAGACCCAGTACTTC.

This clonotype was picked up a small number of times. This chain links TRBV25-1 with TRBJ2-5, with a possible D match to TRBD2 (5 bases). V lost 1 base and J 1 base, leaving 16 bases between the germline ends. CDR3 length equals 17 residues. CDR1 MGHDK and CDR2 SYGVNS come from the germline V gene. CDR3 bases: TGTGCCAGCAGTGAATTTCCTTATCTAGCTTTCCAAGAGACCCAGTACTTC. This translates into CASSEFPYLAFQETQYF.

This clonotype was recorded at least ten times. This chain joins TRBV15 and TRBJ2-5; D is ambiguous. Per germline, CDR1 LNHNV and CDR2 YYDKDF (reference sequence). This CDR3 is 15 amino acids long. Trimming stripped 3 bases from V and 5 bases from J, with 16 bases between. The CDR3 DNA reads as TGTGCCACCAGCAGGGTCCCGGGTCTGGGGGAGACCCAGTACTTC. This gives the protein CATSRVPGLGETQYF.

The chain employs TRBV12-3 or TRBV12-4 and TRBJ1-4; 7 bases map to TRBD1. V shed 1 base and J 5 bases; nucleotides not matched to a gene: 7. This CDR3 has 16 residues. The CDR3 DNA is TGTGCCAGCAGTTTAGGTAGGACAGGCTGGAATGAAAAACTGTTTTTT. Amino acid sequence: CASSLGRTGWNEKLFF.

This clonotype was seen many times. The chain joins TRBV7-2 to TRBJ2-7; D ambiguous. Trimming removed 4 bases at V and 5 bases at J, with 9 bases between. This CDR3 spans 12 amino acids. Germline V gene sequence: CDR1 SGHTA, CDR2 FQGNSA. The CDR3 DNA reads TGTGCCAGCAGCTCCCCCCCAAACGAGCAGTACTTC. Translating it yields CASSSPPNEQYF.

This clonotype was seen once. A much larger clone lies a single base off, so this may be a read error. V gene TRBV19 combines with J gene TRBJ2-2, with 8 bases matching TRBD1. J lost 6 bases, V lost 3 bases, and 6 bases had no gene match. In germline, CDR1 is LNHDA, CDR2 SQIVND (reference sequence). CDR3 size: 15 residues. This chain's CDR3 is CASSIGTGVSGELFF. The CDR3 DNA reads as TGTGCCAGTAGTATTGGGACAGGAGTGTCCGGGGAGCTGTTTTTT.

The chain is built from TRBV9 and TRBJ2-3; perhaps TRBD2 as D (5 bases). Germline CDR1 and CDR2: SGDLS and YYNGEE. This CDR3 comprises 14 residues. V was pared by 0 bases and J by 6 bases, with 11 bases between. The DNA for the CDR3 is TGTGCCAGCAGCGTAGCGGCTAGCAGGGATACGCAGTATTTT. Translation gives CASSVAASRDTQYF. Combining the CDR3 with reference TRBV9 and TRBJ2-3 gives the whole variable domain DSGVTQTPKHLITATGQRVTLRCSPRSGDLSVYWYQQSLDQGLQFLIQYYNGEERAKGNILERFSAQQFPDLHSELNLSSLELGDSALYFCASSVAASRDTQYFGPGTRLTVL.

This clonotype has a handful of counts. The J gene is TRBJ2-3, the V gene TRBV2, with D perhaps TRBD2 (7 bases). Germline values: CDR1 SNHLY, CDR2 FYNNEI. Trimming took off 8 bases at V and 7 bases at J, with 19 bases between the two ends. The CDR3 has 14 residues. The CDR3 sequence is CASCEWGGPYTQYF. The CDR3 DNA follows: TGTGCCAGCTGCGAGTGGGGGGGCCCCTATACGCAGTATTTT.

There are a few counts of this clonotype. This rearrangement joins TRBV19 to TRBJ1-2; tentatively, D is TRBD1 (6 bases). Germline CDR1 is LNHDA and CDR2 is SQIVND (reference sequence). Trimming left V 9 bases short and J 4 bases short, with 21 bases between. The CDR3 sequence is 15 residues long. In nucleotides, the CDR3 is TGTGCCAGCCTCGGACAGCGCGATGGGGGCTATGGCTACACCTTC. This translates into CASLGQRDGGYGYTF. The full variable domain, rest sourced from reference TRBV19 and TRBJ1-2, is DGGITQSPKYLFRKEGQNVTLSCEQNLNHDAMYWYRQDPGQGLRLIYYSQIVNDFQKGDIAEGYSVSREKKESFPLTVTSAQKNPTAFYLCASLGQRDGGYGYTFGSGTRLTVV.

This clonotype was counted at least ten times. The genes are TRBV5-6 and TRBJ2-3, with TRBD1 as a possible D gene (6 bases). The germline gives CDR1 SGHDT, CDR2 YYEEEE. The CDR3 extends over 12 amino acids. The ends were cut back, 4 bases at V and 7 bases at J, with 10 bases in the middle. The DNA of the CDR3 is TGTGCCAGCAGCCCACAGGGAAATACGCAGTATTTT. This translates into CASSPQGNTQYF.

This clonotype has only a few counts. V gene TRBV5-1 combines with J gene TRBJ2-7; possibly TRBD1 for D (5 bases). Germline values: CDR1 SGHRS, CDR2 YFSETQ. V was cut by 0 bases and J by 3 bases, with 7 bases left in between. There are 13 residues in the CDR3. The chain's CDR3 is CASSLEGVYEQYF. The CDR3 DNA reads as TGCGCCAGCAGCTTGGAAGGGGTCTACGAGCAGTACTTC.

This clonotype was recorded many times. The chain has TRBV5-1 and TRBJ2-5, with a weak D call TRBD2 (6 bases). The germline V and J ends were trimmed by 1 base and 2 bases, with 15 bases remaining between them. From germline, CDR1 is SGHRS and CDR2 YFSETQ. The CDR3 extends over 16 amino acids. The CDR3 DNA reads as TGCGCCAGCAGCTTGTCTGTCGGGGGAATGCAAGAGACCCAGTACTTC. This translates into CASSLSVGGMQETQYF.